One and the same sample provided the 27 T cell receptor beta chains below, sequenced in a study of cytomegalovirus exposure and HLA in healthy donors. The PCR had 60 Vbeta and 13 Jbeta primers. Libraries were prepared by immunoSEQ multiplex PCR; TCRdb keeps only in-frame clonotypes and omits some of them. Of around 150,000 clones in the sample, approximately 70% were seen once. Sequenced: PBMCs. The source is a man in his forties in good health and CMV-seropositive.

The CDR3 is CASATIYEQYF. The CDR3 nucleotides are TGTGCCAGCGCCACGATCTACGAGCAGTACTTC. The V and J genes are TRBV6-5 and TRBJ2-5; D is undetermined. The DNA matches TRBJ2-7 better at its end, which makes the J call doubtful. In germline, CDR1 is MNHEY, CDR2 SVGAGI. The CDR3 totals 11 residues.

The chain employs TRBV15 and TRBJ2-1; 11 bases align to TRBD1. With 1 base clipped from V and 3 bases from J, the junction kept 2 bases outside the gene matches. Germline lookup yields CDR1 LNHNV and CDR2 YYDKDF (reference sequence). The CDR3 extends over 16 amino acids. CDR3 sequence reads: CATSRGDRGDYNEQFF. For the CDR3, the DNA is TGTGCCACCAGCAGAGGGGACAGGGGGGACTACAATGAGCAGTTCTTC.

The chain couples TRBV7-9 to TRBJ2-7, with D possibly being TRBD1 (6 bases). The V end was cut by 5 bases, the J end by 4 bases, with 18 bases between. CDR3 size: 15 residues. Germline loops: CDR1 SEHNR, CDR2 FQNEAQ (reference sequence). The CDR3 sequence is CASSLRATGPYEQYF. DNA for the CDR3: TGTGCCAGCAGCCTCAGAGCGACAGGACCTTACGAGCAGTACTTC.

Only a few counts were recorded for this clone. V usage is TRBV30 and J usage is TRBJ2-3; 9 bases are shared with TRBD1. This CDR3 contains 15 residues. The V gene's germline CDR1 is GTSNPN and CDR2 SVGIG (reference sequence). Trimming at V came to 0 bases and at J to 5 bases, leaving 6 bases not matched to a gene. The CDR3 nucleotides are TGTGCCTGGAGTGTTACAGGGGGCGAGGGAGATACGCAGTATTTT. Translating gives CAWSVTGGEGDTQYF.

V usage is TRBV27 and J usage is TRBJ1-2, with 9 bases fitting TRBD1. The V and J ends lost 6 bases and 7 bases, in that order; junction bases with no gene match: 6. The germline V gene encodes CDR1 MNHEY and CDR2 SMNVEV (reference sequence). The CDR3 is 13 residues long. This CDR3 is CASSLGTGSGYTF. In DNA, the CDR3 is TGTGCCAGCAGCCTCGGGACAGGGTCTGGCTACACCTTC.

This chain links TRBV9 with TRBJ2-7; 12 nucleotides match TRBD2. V dropped 4 bases and J dropped 3; count of bases not matched to a gene: 5. The CDR3 is 15 residues long. Germline CDR1 is SGDLS and CDR2 is YYNGEE. CDR3 sequence: CASSPGLAGIYEQYF. The DNA for the CDR3 is TGTGCCAGCAGCCCAGGACTAGCGGGAATCTACGAGCAGTACTTC.

V gene TRBV6-5 combines with J gene TRBJ1-5; D is undetermined. CDR3 length equals 14 residues. CDR1 and CDR2 (germline): MNHEY, SVGAGI. V was trimmed by 5 bases and J by 0 bases, leaving 8 bases between them. The CDR3 DNA reads as TGTGCCAGCAGTCCTACAGATAGCAATCAGCCCCAGCATTTT. This codes for CASSPTDSNQPQHF.

J is TRBJ2-7 and V is TRBV27; a weak D match, TRBD2 (6 bases). This CDR3 spans 16 amino acids. Trimming cost V 5 bases and J 2 bases, with 19 bases left between them. Germline CDR1 and CDR2: MNHEY and SMNVEV (reference sequence). CDR3 amino acids: CASSPSGGQVTYEQYF. CDR3 DNA sequence: TGTGCCAGCAGTCCTAGTGGAGGGCAGGTAACCTACGAGCAGTACTTC.

V gene TRBV30 combines with J gene TRBJ2-1; the match to TRBD1 covers 9 bases. This CDR3 has 16 amino acids. Trimming at V came to 4 bases and at J to 0 bases, leaving 7 bases not matched to a gene. Germline V lookup: CDR1 GTSNPN, CDR2 SVGIG (reference sequence). This chain's CDR3 is CAWTPTGGYSYNEQFF. The CDR3 region has the DNA TGTGCCTGGACGCCGACAGGGGGATACTCCTACAATGAGCAGTTCTTC.

The gene calls are TRBV4-1 and TRBJ2-5; possibly TRBD1 for D (6 bases). Germline V gene sequence: CDR1 MGHRA, CDR2 YSYEKL. The CDR3 is made up of 14 amino acids. V was shortened by 2 bases and J by 4 bases, with 11 bases between the two germline ends. CDR3 loop: CASSQTGIGETQYF. CDR3 nucleotide sequence: TGCGCCAGCAGCCAAACAGGGATCGGAGAGACCCAGTACTTC.

This chain uses TRBV7-3 with TRBJ2-3, with 10 bases matching TRBD2. From germline, CDR1 is SGHTA and CDR2 FQGTGA. J was trimmed by 5 bases and V by 2 bases; bases with no gene match: 10. This CDR3 is built from 17 residues. The CDR3 region is CASSLFSSGGAEDTQYF. CDR3 DNA sequence: TGTGCCAGCAGCTTATTCTCGAGCGGGGGGGCAGAAGATACGCAGTATTTT.

Points on this clone: Germline and junction disagree at one end, which may indicate a read error. This chain uses TRBV5-1 with TRBJ1-1; the D gene is possibly TRBD1 (5 bases). This CDR3 spans 14 amino acids. From germline, CDR1 is SGHRS and CDR2 YFSETQ. CDR3 nucleotide sequence: TGCGCCAGCAGCTACAAGGGGAGGAACGCTGAAGCTTTCTTT. As protein: CASSYKGRNAEAFF.

A word on this clone: One end of the junction fails to match germline, which may point to a read error. This rearrangement joins TRBV5-1 to TRBJ1-4; D remains unclear. The CDR3 runs to 14 residues. The V gene's germline CDR1 is SGHRS and CDR2 YFSETQ. CDR3 sequence (DNA): TGCGCCAGCAGCTTGTCGAGAACTAGTGAAAAACTGTTTTTT. It specifies CASSLSRTSEKLFF. The full variable domain, in which reference TRBV5-1 and TRBJ1-4 provide the parts outside the CDR3, is KAGVTQTPRYLIKTRGQQVTLSCSPISGHRSVSWYQQTPGQGLQFLFEYFSETQRNKGNFPGRFSGRQFSNSRSEMNVSTLELGDSALYLCASSLSRTSEKLFFGSGTQLSVL.

The rearrangement uses TRBV5-1 and TRBJ2-7; the D gene is possibly TRBD2 (5 bases). The CDR3 covers 12 residues. V was clipped by 2 bases and J by 5 bases, with 8 bases between them. Germline assignment: CDR1 SGHRS and CDR2 YFSETQ. The CDR3 here is CASSFRTDEQYF. The CDR3 DNA sequence: TGCGCCAGCAGCTTTCGGACTGACGAGCAGTACTTC.

The genes are TRBV29-1 and TRBJ1-3; no clear D gene. Trimming left V 0 bases short and J 4 bases short, with 13 bases between. Germline-derived CDR1 and CDR2 are SQVTM and ANQGSEA. The CDR3 contains 15 residues. The CDR3 region is CSVEDYGVSGNTIYF. The CDR3 DNA reads TGCAGCGTTGAAGATTACGGGGTCTCCGGAAACACCATATATTTT.

The V gene is TRBV5-1, the J gene TRBJ2-7, with a possible D match to TRBD1 (5 bases). Trimming cost V 1 base and J 3 bases, with 23 bases left between them. This CDR3 contains 18 residues. Germline lookup yields CDR1 SGHRS and CDR2 YFSETQ. The CDR3 loop reads CASSLRSGARDPYYEQYF. CDR3 nucleotides: TGCGCCAGCAGCTTGAGGTCTGGGGCCAGGGATCCGTACTACGAGCAGTACTTC. Drawing the rest from reference TRBV5-1 and TRBJ2-7, the complete variable domain is KAGVTQTPRYLIKTRGQQVTLSCSPISGHRSVSWYQQTPGQGLQFLFEYFSETQRNKGNFPGRFSGRQFSNSRSEMNVSTLELGDSALYLCASSLRSGARDPYYEQYFGPGTRLTVT.

This clone was seen a handful of times. The V call is TRBV11-2, the J call TRBJ1-2; 9 nucleotides align to TRBD1. The V segment lost 5 bases and the J segment 3 bases; nucleotides outside the gene matches: 1. This CDR3 is built from 13 residues. Germline CDR1 SGHAT, CDR2 FQNNGV. In nucleotides, the CDR3 is TGTGCCAGCAGCCGGGACAGGGACTATGGCTACACCTTC. This codes for CASSRDRDYGYTF.

The chain couples TRBV30 to TRBJ2-7; maybe TRBD1 (6 bases). In germline, CDR1 is GTSNPN, CDR2 SVGIG (reference sequence). Trimming took off 0 bases at V and 7 bases at J, with 16 bases between the two ends. The CDR3 covers 14 residues. CDR3 sequence reads: CAWSVWQGRKEQYF. In DNA, the CDR3 is TGTGCCTGGAGTGTATGGCAGGGGCGTAAAGAGCAGTACTTC. The full variable domain, with the rest looked up from reference TRBV30 and TRBJ2-7, is SQTIHQWPATLVQPVGSPLSLECTVEGTSNPNLYWYRQAAGRGLQLLFYSVGIGQISSEVPQNLSASRPQDRQFILSSKKLLLSDSGFYLCAWSVWQGRKEQYFGPGTRLTVT.

This clone was counted a few times. The chain carries TRBV7-8 and TRBJ1-6, with D unresolved. Trimming removed 3 bases at V and 8 bases at J, with 11 bases between. The CDR3 extends over 14 amino acids. Germline V gives CDR1 SGHVS, CDR2 FQNEAQ. CDR3 amino acids: CASSFRVRDSPLHF. CDR3 sequence (DNA): TGTGCCAGCAGCTTCCGGGTCCGGGATTCACCCCTCCACTTT.

The chain is built from TRBV5-1 and TRBJ1-2, with 9 bases that match TRBD1. The CDR3 is made up of 17 amino acids. Germline CDR1 is SGHRS and CDR2 is YFSETQ. V gave up 3 bases and J gave up 8 bases; unmatched junction bases: 17. This chain's CDR3 is CASSSTGTGMSSVGYTF. CDR3 DNA sequence: TGCGCCAGCAGCTCTACCGGGACAGGGATGTCGAGTGTGGGCTACACCTTC.

In its sample, this clone was seen a few times. The chain recombines TRBV7-2 with TRBJ2-1; TRBD2 matches 9 bases. Losses at the gene ends were 0 bases for V and 9 bases for J; bases not matched to a gene: 6. The CDR3 sequence is 15 residues long. Germline CDR1 and CDR2: SGHTA and FQGNSA. The CDR3 sequence is CASSLARTSVGEQFF. For the CDR3, the DNA is TGTGCCAGCAGCTTAGCTAGGACTAGCGTAGGTGAGCAGTTCTTC.

Only a few counts were recorded for this clone. The chain has TRBV7-9 and TRBJ2-2; TRBD2 matches 9 bases. Germline V CDR1 and CDR2: SEHNR, FQNEAQ (reference sequence). This CDR3 comprises 15 residues. V lost 2 bases to trimming and J lost 6 bases; unmatched junction nucleotides: 4. DNA of the CDR3: TGTGCCAGCAGCTTAACGCGGGGGGGCTCCGGGGAGCTGTTTTTT. This codes for CASSLTRGGSGELFF.

This chain connects TRBV7-8 to TRBJ1-6; D uncertain. The CDR3 has 17 amino acids. Looked up from germline, CDR1 is SGHVS and CDR2 is FQNEAQ. The V and J ends lost 3 bases and 2 bases respectively, with 14 bases between them. The CDR3 DNA is TGTGCCAGCAGCTTCCCGGGTGCGGGCCCCTATAATTCACCCCTCCACTTT. Translation gives CASSFPGAGPYNSPLHF.

DNA for the CDR3: TGTGCCAGCAGCCCAGTGGGACAAAGAAACACCATATATTTT. Translating gives CASSPVGQRNTIYF. V and J are TRBV13 and TRBJ1-3; D is perhaps TRBD1 (6 bases). With 5 bases removed from V and 5 bases from J, the gap between germline ends came to 13 bases. The CDR3 totals 14 residues. In germline, CDR1 is PRHDT, CDR2 FYEKMQ (reference sequence).

In its sample, this clone was seen once. The chain carries TRBV4-3 and TRBJ2-7; D is ambiguous. Germline CDR1 LGHNA, CDR2 YSLEER. V lost 0 bases to trimming and J lost 3 bases, with 12 bases between them. The CDR3 consists of 15 residues. In DNA form, the CDR3 reads TGCGCCAGCAGCCAAGAATATGGAACAGTCTACGAGCAGTACTTC. Encoded protein: CASSQEYGTVYEQYF.

The chain recombines TRBV2 with TRBJ1-1; D uncertain. V lost 4 bases to trimming and J lost 11 bases, with 17 bases between them. Germline V gives CDR1 SNHLY, CDR2 FYNNEI. CDR3 length equals 13 residues. The CDR3: CASSGGLYIVAFF. The CDR3 bases are TGTGCCAGCAGTGGAGGCCTATACATAGTGGCTTTCTTT.

This CDR3 reads CSVSGGGTEAFF. The CDR3 coding sequence is TGCAGCGTTTCGGGAGGGGGCACTGAAGCTTTCTTT. The V call is TRBV29-1, the J call TRBJ1-1; possibly TRBD1 for D (6 bases). The V and J ends lost 5 bases and 4 bases respectively, with 11 bases between them. CDR1 is SQVTM, CDR2 ANQGSEA, per germline. There are 12 residues in the CDR3.